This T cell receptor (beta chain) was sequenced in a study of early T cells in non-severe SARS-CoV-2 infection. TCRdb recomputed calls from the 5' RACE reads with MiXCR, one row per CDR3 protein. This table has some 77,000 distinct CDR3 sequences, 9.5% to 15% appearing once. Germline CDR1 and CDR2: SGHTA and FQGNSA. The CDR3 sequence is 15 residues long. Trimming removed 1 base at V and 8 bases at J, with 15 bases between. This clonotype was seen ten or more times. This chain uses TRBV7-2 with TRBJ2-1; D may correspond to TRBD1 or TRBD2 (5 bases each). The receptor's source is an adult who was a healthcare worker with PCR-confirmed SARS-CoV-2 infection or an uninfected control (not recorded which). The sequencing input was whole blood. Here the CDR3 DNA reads TGTGCCAGCAGCTTAGGGACATCGGGGATCGATGAGCAGTTCTTC. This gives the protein CASSLGTSGIDEQFF. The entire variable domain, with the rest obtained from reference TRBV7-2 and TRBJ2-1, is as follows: GAGVSQSPSNKVTEKGKDVELRCDPISGHTALYWYRQSLGQGLEFLIYFQGNSAPDKSGLPSDRFSAERTGGSVSTLTIQRTQQEDSAVYLCASSLGTSGIDEQFFGPGTRLTVL.